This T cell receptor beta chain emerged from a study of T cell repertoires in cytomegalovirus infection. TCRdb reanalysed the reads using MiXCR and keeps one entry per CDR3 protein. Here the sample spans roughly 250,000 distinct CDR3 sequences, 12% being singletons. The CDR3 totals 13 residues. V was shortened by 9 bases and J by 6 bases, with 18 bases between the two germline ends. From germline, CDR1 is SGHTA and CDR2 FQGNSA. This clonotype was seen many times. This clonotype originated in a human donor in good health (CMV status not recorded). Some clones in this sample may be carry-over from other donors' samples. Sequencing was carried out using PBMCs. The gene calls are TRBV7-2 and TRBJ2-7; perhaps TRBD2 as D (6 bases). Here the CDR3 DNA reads TGTGCCAGTTCTATTAGAGGAGGGGTCGAGCAGTACTTC. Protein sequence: CASSIRGGVEQYF.